This record covers a single TCR beta chain. V lost 3 bases and J lost 8, with 10 bases in between. Germline assignment: CDR1 DFQATT and CDR2 SNEGSKA (reference sequence). The CDR3 length is 11 residues. This sample was included in a study of blood T cell repertoires in COVID-19. Clones were sequenced by immunoSEQ multiplex PCR, and TCRdb holds only the in-frame ones, with some missing. The profile shows hundreds of thousands of clones, about 90% of them singletons. This sequence joins TRBV20-1 and TRBJ1-2, with D maybe TRBD1 (6 bases). Source material: peripheral blood. The clonotype was recovered from a woman aged 65 to 85 with COVID-19, enrolled during active disease. CDR3 bases: TGCAGTGCTAGGGACAGCCTCGGCTACACCTTC. This translates into CSARDSLGYTF.